Described below is a single T cell receptor beta chain sequence and its context. The target antigen is unknown. This sample was included in a study of PD-L1 blockade in urothelial cancer. Turning to the study itself: Males with urothelial cancer arising in the bladder constituted about nine tenths of the roughly 30 patients. A median approximately 140,000 T cells were found in blood samples. Blood drawn 3 weeks (second dose) and 6 weeks after treatment start was analyzed. Study results and limitations: Blood TCR clonality below the median before treatment was a predictor of better survival.

Germline V CDR1 and CDR2: ENHRY, SYGVKD. Trimming pared 5 bases from V and 1 base from J, leaving 11 bases between. The CDR3 runs to 14 residues. Time point described: pretreatment peripheral blood. Using immunoSEQ multiplex PCR, the repertoire was profiled, and TCRdb retains in-frame clones only, with some absent. The sample lists 70,000 to 75,000 clones; less than 90% were seen once. This specimen consisted of PBMCs, obtained around atezolizumab (anti-PD-L1) treatment. The clonotype was recovered from a woman in her 70s with urothelial cancer. J is TRBJ1-1 and V is TRBV10-3; D unclear. CDR3 residues: CAISRGPENTEAFF. CDR3 DNA: TGTGCCATCAGTAGAGGCCCGGAGAACACTGAAGCTTTCTTT.